This T cell receptor beta chain was recorded in a study of T cell clonotyping in hematopoietic cell transplantation. Measured with immunoSEQ multiplex PCR; TCRdb has only the in-frame clones, and not every one. Here the sample spans around 26,000 clones, less than 85% being singletons. The CDR3 sequence is 13 residues long. The V end lost 1 base, the J end lost 11 bases, and 15 bases lay between the germline ends. Germline V CDR1 and CDR2: GTSNPN, SVGIG (reference sequence). Time point noted: recipient sample about 28 days before transplant, after cytoreduction. The chain carries TRBV30 and TRBJ1-5; D is uncertain. The sequence came from a man aged 40-55 years with acute myeloid leukemia. Some clones in this sample may be carry-over from other donors' samples. Material: peripheral blood mononuclear cells, obtained before stem cell transplant. The CDR3 bases are TGTGCCTGGAGTGACAGCCCGAGCCTGGCCCAGCATTTT. Protein product: CAWSDSPSLAQHF. Complete variable domain (other parts from reference TRBV30 and TRBJ1-5): SQTIHQWPATLVQPVGSPLSLECTVEGTSNPNLYWYRQAAGRGLQLLFYSVGIGQISSEVPQNLSASRPQDRQFILSSKKLLLSDSGFYLCAWSDSPSLAQHFGDGTRLSIL.